These T cell receptor beta chains were read from a single sample in a study of blood T cells in healthy people across ages. TCRdb passed the 5' RACE reads through MiXCR, listing each CDR3 protein once. The profile covers approximately 730,000 distinct CDR3 sequences, with about 55% appearing a single time and around 40% taken by the ten largest. Sequencing used blood. These receptors were obtained from an elderly man in good health. The conserved cysteine and the conserved F or W are not part of the CDR3 here. Fields, in order: V gene, J gene, D gene, CDR3 protein. A D gene is named only where the DNA matches it firmly.

V: TRBV9; J: TRBJ2-5; D: .; CDR3: ASSVVGAVTQETQY
V: TRBV7-2; J: TRBJ2-5; D: TRBD1; CDR3: ASSIYQGAPQESQY
V: TRBV5-1; J: TRBJ1-6; D: TRBD1; CDR3: ASSSGQNSPLH
V: TRBV11-1; J: TRBJ2-7; D: TRBD1; CDR3: ASSSGTGAEQY
V: TRBV7-3; J: TRBJ2-3; D: TRBD2; CDR3: ASSLISSSGRADTQY
V: TRBV27; J: TRBJ1-2; D: TRBD1; CDR3: ASSSRDRAGYT
V: TRBV24-1; J: TRBJ2-7; D: .; CDR3: ATSSDRTYEQY
V: TRBV12-3/TRBV12-4; J: TRBJ1-5; D: .; CDR3: ASSRDGYQPQH
V: TRBV3-1; J: TRBJ1-1; D: .; CDR3: ASRKGGYTEAF
V: TRBV5-1; J: TRBJ2-1; D: TRBD1; CDR3: ASSTSQGLVYNEQF
V: TRBV20-1; J: .; D: TRBD2; CDR3: SASVPGGPGEQF